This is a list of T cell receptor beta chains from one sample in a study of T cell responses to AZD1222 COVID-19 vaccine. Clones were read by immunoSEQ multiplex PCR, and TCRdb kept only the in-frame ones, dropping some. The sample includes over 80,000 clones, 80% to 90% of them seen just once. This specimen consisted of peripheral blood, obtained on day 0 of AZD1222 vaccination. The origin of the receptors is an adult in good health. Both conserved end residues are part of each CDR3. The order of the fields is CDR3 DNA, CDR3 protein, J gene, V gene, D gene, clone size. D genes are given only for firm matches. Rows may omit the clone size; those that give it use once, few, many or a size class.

TGTGCCAGCAGTGTTGCGGGACTAGCGGGAGAATTTGAGACCCAGTACTTC,CASSVAGLAGEFETQYF,TRBJ2-5,TRBV25-1,TRBD2,NA
TGTGCCAGCAGCCCACACACAGATACGCAGTATTTT,CASSPHTDTQYF,TRBJ2-3,TRBV7-2,NA,NA
TGTGCCAGCAGTTACGTCACATCTGGGGCCAACGTCCTGACTTTC,CASSYVTSGANVLTF,TRBJ2-6,TRBV6-5,NA,NA
TGTGCCAGCTCACCACCGGAGGTAGGGTTTGGCAATGAGCAGTTCTTC,CASSPPEVGFGNEQFF,TRBJ2-1,TRBV18,NA,NA
TGTGCCAGCTCACCATCCGGGACAGGGGGCTATATTGAAAAACTGTTTTTT,CASSPSGTGGYIEKLFF,TRBJ1-4,TRBV18,TRBD1,NA
TGTGCCAGCAGCCCGCTGGGGGATTACAATGAGCAGTTCTTC,CASSPLGDYNEQFF,TRBJ2-1,TRBV13,NA,NA
TGTGCTAGTGGTCAGGGACTAGCGGGAGGAGTAGAGACCCAGTACTTC,CASGQGLAGGVETQYF,TRBJ2-5,TRBV12-5,TRBD2,NA
TGTGCCAGCACCTACGGTATCAATCAGCCCCAGCATTTT,CASTYGINQPQHF,TRBJ1-5,TRBV6-5,NA,NA
TGTGCCAGCAGTTTAACATTTAGTTTGGGCCTCCAAGCCGGGGAGCTGTTTTTT,CASSLTFSLGLQAGELFF,TRBJ2-2,TRBV27,NA,NA
TGTGCCAGCAGTGAACCGAGCGGGGGTTCCTACGAGCAGTACTTC,CASSEPSGGSYEQYF,TRBJ2-7,TRBV6-1,TRBD2,NA
TGTGCCAGCAGCTCCGGGGGGTCGGGAAGCAATCAGCCCCAGCATTTT,CASSSGGSGSNQPQHF,TRBJ1-5,TRBV7-2,NA,NA
TGCAGCGTCGGAGGGGAGTACGAGCAGTACTTC,CSVGGEYEQYF,TRBJ2-7,TRBV29-1,NA,NA
TGCGCCAGCAGCTCCCGGGACCGCCCTTGGAGCTCCTACGAGCAGTACTTC,CASSSRDRPWSSYEQYF,TRBJ2-7,TRBV5-1,NA,few
TGTGCCAGCAGTTTATCGGCGGAAGGCTACACCTTC,CASSLSAEGYTF,TRBJ1-2,TRBV28,NA,NA
TGTGCCAGCAGCCGGGACAGCCAAACCTACGAGCAGTACTTC,CASSRDSQTYEQYF,TRBJ2-7,TRBV2,TRBD1,NA
TGTGCCAGCAGCGGGGGGGGACCGGGACAGCCCCGAATAGGCTACACCTTC,CASSGGGPGQPRIGYTF,TRBJ1-2,TRBV28,TRBD1,NA
TGCGCCAGCAGCCCTCCGGGACTAGCGGGAGTCAATGAGCAGTTCTTC,CASSPPGLAGVNEQFF,TRBJ2-1,TRBV5-1,TRBD2,NA
TGTGCCAGCAGCTTGAGGGCGGGAATTGTCAATGAGCAGTTCTTC,CASSLRAGIVNEQFF,TRBJ2-1,TRBV5-4,NA,NA
TGTGCCAGCAGTGAACAGGGCCCTCGAGAGACCCAGTACTTC,CASSEQGPRETQYF,TRBJ2-5,TRBV6-1,NA,once
TGTGCCAGCAGTTTAAGCGGGGGGCGGCAGCCCCAGCATTTT,CASSLSGGRQPQHF,TRBJ1-5,TRBV28,NA,NA
TGTGCCAGCAGTTACGGCCAGGGGGCGAACACTGAAGCTTTCTTT,CASSYGQGANTEAFF,TRBJ1-1,TRBV6-6,TRBD1,NA
TGTGCCAGCAGCTTATCCACATACAATGAGCAGTTCTTC,CASSLSTYNEQFF,TRBJ2-1,TRBV11-2,NA,NA